This TCR beta chain originates from a study of cytomegalovirus exposure and HLA in healthy donors. Trimming removed 6 bases from V and 5 bases from J; junction bases left unmatched: 12. The CDR3 contains 16 residues. In germline, CDR1 is MNHNY, CDR2 SVGAGI (reference sequence). This clone has a handful of counts. PCR was performed using 60 Vbeta and 13 Jbeta primers. Sequenced by immunoSEQ multiplex PCR; TCRdb stores in-frame clones only, minus some. Seen here are approximately 170,000 clones, 65% to 85% observed once, and the top ten hold more than 1%. Sequencing input: PBMCs. This TCR derives from a boy aged 2-15 years in good health and CMV-seronegative. The chain has TRBV6-6 and TRBJ2-7; 11 bases agree with TRBD2. The CDR3 DNA reads as TGTGCCAGCAGCCGTAGCGGGAGGGCCTCGGAGGACGAGCAGTACTTC. This encodes CASSRSGRASEDEQYF.